This T cell receptor (beta chain) was identified during a study of T cell responses to AZD1222 COVID-19 vaccine. Points from the study as a whole: Nearly half of spike-specific TCRs reportedly target variant regions that are unmutated in the B.1.351 and B.1.1.7 variants. Donors were largely white British and mainly female; clonal diversity was possibly underestimated. Spike-specific TCR breadth rose after two AZD1222 doses, and depth rose as well. Spike-wide vaccine-associated CD4 TCRs dominated at 160-218 and 743-854.

Turning to this clone: Its specificity is unknown.

Profiled with immunoSEQ multiplex PCR; TCRdb holds only in-frame clones, not every one. The sample lists roughly 150,000 clones, about nine tenths occurring once. Per the germline V gene, CDR1 is MNHEY and CDR2 is SMNVEV (reference sequence). Between the trimmed V and J ends, which lost 4 bases and 0 bases, there was a span of 7 bases. The CDR3 covers 15 residues. The chain couples TRBV27 to TRBJ2-6; unclear D gene. The specimen comprised peripheral blood, sampled 28 days after the second AZD1222 dose. The receptor comes from an adult who received the AZD1222 COVID-19 vaccine. The CDR3 DNA follows: TGTGCCAGCAGTTCTTCCTACTCTGGGGCCAACGTCCTGACTTTC. The encoded protein is CASSSSYSGANVLTF.